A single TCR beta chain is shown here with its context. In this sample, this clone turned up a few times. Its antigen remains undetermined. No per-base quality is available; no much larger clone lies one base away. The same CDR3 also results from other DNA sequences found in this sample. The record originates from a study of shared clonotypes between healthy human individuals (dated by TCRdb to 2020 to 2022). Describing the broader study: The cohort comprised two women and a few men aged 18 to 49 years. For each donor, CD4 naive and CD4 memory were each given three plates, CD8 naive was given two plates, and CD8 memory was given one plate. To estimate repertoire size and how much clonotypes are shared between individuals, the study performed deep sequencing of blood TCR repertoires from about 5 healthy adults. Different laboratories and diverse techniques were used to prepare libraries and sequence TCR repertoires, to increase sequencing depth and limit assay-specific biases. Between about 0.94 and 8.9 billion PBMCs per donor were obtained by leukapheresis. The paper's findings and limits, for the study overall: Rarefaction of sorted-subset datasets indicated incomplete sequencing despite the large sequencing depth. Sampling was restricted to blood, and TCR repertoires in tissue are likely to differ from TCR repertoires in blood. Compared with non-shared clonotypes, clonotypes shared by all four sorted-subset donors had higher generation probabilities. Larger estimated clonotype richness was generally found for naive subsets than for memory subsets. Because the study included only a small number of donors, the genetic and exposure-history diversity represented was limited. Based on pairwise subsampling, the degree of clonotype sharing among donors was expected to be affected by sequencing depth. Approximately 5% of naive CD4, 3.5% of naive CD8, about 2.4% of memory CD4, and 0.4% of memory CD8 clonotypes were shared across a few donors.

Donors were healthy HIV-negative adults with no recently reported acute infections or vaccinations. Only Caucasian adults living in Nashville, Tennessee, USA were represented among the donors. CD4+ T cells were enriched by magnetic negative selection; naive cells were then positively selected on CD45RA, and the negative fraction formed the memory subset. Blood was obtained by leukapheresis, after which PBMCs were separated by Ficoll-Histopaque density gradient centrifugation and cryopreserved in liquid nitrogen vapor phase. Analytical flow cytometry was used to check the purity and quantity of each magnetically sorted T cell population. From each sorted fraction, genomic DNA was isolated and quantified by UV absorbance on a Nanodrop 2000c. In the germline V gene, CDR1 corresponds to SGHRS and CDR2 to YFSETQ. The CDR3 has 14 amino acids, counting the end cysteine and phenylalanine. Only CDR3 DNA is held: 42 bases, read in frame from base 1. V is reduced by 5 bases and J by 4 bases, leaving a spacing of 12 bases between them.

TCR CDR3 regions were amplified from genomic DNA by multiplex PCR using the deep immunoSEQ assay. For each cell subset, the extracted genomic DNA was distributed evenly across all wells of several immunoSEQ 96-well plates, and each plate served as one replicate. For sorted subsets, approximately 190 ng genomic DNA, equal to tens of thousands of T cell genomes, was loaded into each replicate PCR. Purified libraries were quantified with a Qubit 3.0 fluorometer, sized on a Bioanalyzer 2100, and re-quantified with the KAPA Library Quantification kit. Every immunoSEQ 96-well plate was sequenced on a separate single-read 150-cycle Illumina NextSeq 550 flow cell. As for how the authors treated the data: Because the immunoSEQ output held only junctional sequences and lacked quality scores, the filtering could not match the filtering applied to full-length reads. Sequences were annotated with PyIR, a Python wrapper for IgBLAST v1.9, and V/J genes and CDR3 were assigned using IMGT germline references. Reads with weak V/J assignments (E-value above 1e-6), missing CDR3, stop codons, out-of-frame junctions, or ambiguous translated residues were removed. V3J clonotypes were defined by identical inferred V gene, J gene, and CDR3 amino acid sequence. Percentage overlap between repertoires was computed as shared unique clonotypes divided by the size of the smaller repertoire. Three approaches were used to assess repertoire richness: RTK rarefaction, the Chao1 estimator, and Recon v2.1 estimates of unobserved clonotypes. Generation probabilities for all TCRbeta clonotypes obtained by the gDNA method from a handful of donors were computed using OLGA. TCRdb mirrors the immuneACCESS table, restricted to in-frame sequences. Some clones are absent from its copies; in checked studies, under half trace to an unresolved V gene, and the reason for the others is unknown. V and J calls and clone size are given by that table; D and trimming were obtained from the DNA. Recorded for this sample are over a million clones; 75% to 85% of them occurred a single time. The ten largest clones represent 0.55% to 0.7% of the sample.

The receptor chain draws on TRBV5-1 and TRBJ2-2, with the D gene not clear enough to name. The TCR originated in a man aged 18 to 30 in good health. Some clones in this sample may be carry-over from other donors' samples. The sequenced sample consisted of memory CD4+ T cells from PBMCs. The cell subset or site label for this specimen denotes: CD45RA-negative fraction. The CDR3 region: CASRFDVGTGELFF. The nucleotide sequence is TGCGCCAGCAGGTTCGATGTCGGCACCGGGGAGCTGTTTTTT. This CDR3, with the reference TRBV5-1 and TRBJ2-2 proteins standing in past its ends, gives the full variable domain KAGVTQTPRYLIKTRGQQVTLSCSPISGHRSVSWYQQTPGQGLQFLFEYFSETQRNKGNFPGRFSGRQFSNSRSEMNVSTLELGDSALYLCASRFDVGTGELFFGEGSRLTVL.